Each of the 30 T cell receptor beta chains below was sequenced from the same sample in a study of graft-versus-host responses after intestinal transplantation. Clones were sequenced by immunoSEQ multiplex PCR, and TCRdb holds only the in-frame ones, with some missing. The profile covers approximately 12,000 clones, with about 94% appearing a single time and more than 20% taken by the ten largest. The sequencing used PBMCs, collected about 110 days after intestinal transplant. The receptors originated from a human patient who received an intestinal transplant, so some T cells may come from the graft donor.

This chain connects TRBV18 to TRBJ2-2; 7 positions agree with TRBD2. Germline V gives CDR1 KGHSH, CDR2 LQKENI. This CDR3 comprises 14 residues. J gave up 1 base and V 5 bases, and 1 base lay outside the gene matches. CDR3 sequence reads: CASSTGGNTGELFF. CDR3 in DNA: TGTGCCAGCTCAACGGGGGGGAACACCGGGGAGCTGTTTTTT.

V usage is TRBV27 and J usage is TRBJ2-1, with a tentative D call TRBD2 (6 bases). V lost 4 bases and J 3 bases, leaving 19 bases between the germline ends. The germline gives CDR1 MNHEY, CDR2 SMNVEV (reference sequence). The CDR3 covers 17 residues. DNA for the CDR3: TGTGCCAGCAGTTCCCCTAGCGCCAAGAGAGGCTACAATGAGCAGTTCTTC. Residues: CASSSPSAKRGYNEQFF.

The gene calls are TRBV11-1 and TRBJ2-3; 12 positions agree with TRBD1. Germline V CDR1 and CDR2: SGHAT, FQDESV (reference sequence). The CDR3 sequence is 17 residues long. Losses at the gene ends were 0 bases for V and 0 bases for J; bases not matched to a gene: 1. The CDR3 protein is CASSLAGQGASTDTQYF. In DNA form, the CDR3 reads TGTGCCAGCAGCTTAGCGGGACAGGGGGCAAGCACAGATACGCAGTATTTT.

V and J are TRBV5-5 and TRBJ1-1; no clear D. The V and J ends lost 0 bases and 0 bases respectively, with 6 bases between them. Germline-derived CDR1 and CDR2 are SGHKS and YYEKEE (reference sequence). The CDR3 covers 14 residues. This chain's CDR3 is CASSLGPMNTEAFF. Written as DNA, the CDR3 is TGTGCCAGCAGCTTGGGACCCATGAACACTGAAGCTTTCTTT. Together with reference TRBV5-5 and TRBJ1-1, the CDR3 gives the full variable domain: DAGVTQSPTHLIKTRGQQVTLRCSPISGHKSVSWYQQVLGQGPQFIFQYYEKEERGRGNFPDRFSARQFPNYSSELNVNALLLGDSALYLCASSLGPMNTEAFFGQGTRLTVV.

CDR3 in DNA: TGTGCCAGCAGCTTATCGGCTAGCGGCATAAGCACAGATACGCAGTATTTT. Protein: CASSLSASGISTDTQYF. V usage is TRBV7-2 and J usage is TRBJ2-3; 7 bases line up with TRBD2. CDR1 and CDR2 (germline): SGHTA, FQGNSA. CDR3 length: 17 residues. Trimming at V came to 2 bases and at J to 0 bases, leaving 8 bases not matched to a gene.

The rearrangement joins TRBV28 to TRBJ1-1; D may be TRBD1 (5 bases). The germline CDR1 and CDR2 sequences are MDHEN and SYDVKM. The V gene lost 6 bases and the J gene lost 2 bases, with 13 bases spanning the gap. CDR3 length equals 14 residues. For the CDR3, the DNA is TGTGCCAGCAGCTGGACATGGCGAAACACTGAAGCTTTCTTT. Protein sequence: CASSWTWRNTEAFF.

Comment on this clone: The junction does not match germline at one end; this may be a read error. The chain carries TRBV13 and TRBJ2-3; TRBD1 agrees at 8 bases. The CDR3 runs 10 residues. The germline gives CDR1 PRHDT, CDR2 FYEKMQ (reference sequence). The CDR3 nucleotides read TGTGCCAGCAGCAGGGACAGGTTAGATTTT. Its protein is CASSRDRLDF.

V and J are TRBV5-1 and TRBJ1-1; 8 bases align to TRBD1. With 3 bases clipped from V and 4 bases from J, the junction kept 5 bases outside the gene matches. This CDR3 comprises 14 residues. CDR1 is SGHRS and CDR2 is YFSETQ in the germline V gene. The CDR3 nucleotides are TGCGCCAGCAGCTGGCAGGGGGCGCGCACTGAAGCTTTCTTT. Its translation: CASSWQGARTEAFF.

The CDR3: CASSRNTEAFF. CDR3 DNA sequence: TGTGCCAGTAGTAGGAACACTGAAGCTTTCTTT. The chain is built from TRBV19 and TRBJ1-1; D not certain. Germline CDR1 LNHDA, CDR2 SQIVND (reference sequence). The CDR3 extends over 11 amino acids. Deletions cut 4 bases from V and 1 base from J, with 1 base between.

The CDR3 reads CASSITPGFYGYTF. The CDR3, as DNA: TGTGCCAGCAGTATCACCCCAGGGTTCTATGGCTACACCTTC. The V call is TRBV27, the J call TRBJ1-2; perhaps TRBD1 as D (5 bases). Germline loops: CDR1 MNHEY, CDR2 SMNVEV (reference sequence). V lost 5 bases to trimming and J lost 4 bases, with 14 bases between them. CDR3 length equals 14 residues.

This clone was observed once. The chain is built from TRBV19 and TRBJ2-7, with 10 nucleotides matching TRBD1. CDR3 size: 15 residues. The V gene's germline CDR1 is LNHDA and CDR2 SQIVND (reference sequence). The trim removed 6 bases at V and 2 bases at J, leaving 7 bases unmatched. CDR3 sequence: CASSSPGTGAYEQYF. The CDR3 nucleotides are TGTGCCAGTAGCAGTCCCGGGACAGGGGCCTACGAGCAGTACTTC.

A single count supports this clone. Here the CDR3 reads CASSSATPPNEQFF. CDR3 DNA sequence: TGTGCCAGCAGCTCCGCGACTCCACCCAATGAGCAGTTCTTC. V and J are TRBV7-3 and TRBJ2-1; D is undetermined. From germline, CDR1 is SGHTA and CDR2 FQGTGA. CDR3 length: 14 amino acids. The ends were cut back, 4 bases at V and 6 bases at J, with 13 bases in the middle. The full variable domain, its missing parts supplied by reference TRBV7-3 and TRBJ2-1, is GAGVSQTPSNKVTEKGKYVELRCDPISGHTALYWYRQSLGQGPEFLIYFQGTGAADDSGLPNDRFFAVRPEGSVSTLKIQRTERGDSAVYLCASSSATPPNEQFFGPGTRLTVL.

The rearrangement links TRBV5-1 to TRBJ2-7; D unresolved. CDR1 is SGHRS and CDR2 is YFSETQ in the germline V gene. The CDR3 totals 14 residues. V lost 1 base to trimming and J lost 4 bases, with 12 bases between them. The CDR3 bases are TGCGCCAGCAGCTTGATTTCTGGTGAATACGAGCAGTACTTC. Its translation is CASSLISGEYEQYF. Using reference TRBV5-1 and TRBJ2-7 for the parts outside the CDR3, the full variable domain is KAGVTQTPRYLIKTRGQQVTLSCSPISGHRSVSWYQQTPGQGLQFLFEYFSETQRNKGNFPGRFSGRQFSNSRSEMNVSTLELGDSALYLCASSLISGEYEQYFGPGTRLTVT.

This clone was recorded once. This chain joins TRBV6-5 and TRBJ2-1, with D possibly being TRBD2 (6 bases). CDR3 length: 15 amino acids. V was shortened by 0 bases and J by 9 bases, with 15 bases between the two germline ends. Germline values: CDR1 MNHEY, CDR2 SVGAGI. As DNA, the CDR3 is TGTGCCAGCAGTTACTCGGCGTCTAGCGAGGGTGAGCAGTTCTTC. Translated: CASSYSASSEGEQFF.

This clone appeared a single time. V and J are TRBV9 and TRBJ1-1; D uncertain. The V end was cut by 0 bases, the J end by 5 bases, with 11 bases between. This CDR3 contains 14 residues. The V gene's germline CDR1 is SGDLS and CDR2 YYNGEE. In nucleotides, the CDR3 is TGTGCCAGCAGCGTAGGGGTAGGGAGGACTGAAGCTTTCTTT. Its protein is CASSVGVGRTEAFF.

The V and J genes are TRBV19 and TRBJ1-5; TRBD1 is a possible D gene (6 bases). Trimming shortened V by 7 bases and J by 5 bases, and 15 bases separated the two germline ends. This CDR3 contains 14 residues. Germline V gene lookup returns CDR1 LNHDA and CDR2 SQIVND (reference sequence). The DNA of the CDR3 is TGTGCCAGTACAACTCACTCAGGGGATCAGCCCCAGCATTTT. Amino acids: CASTTHSGDQPQHF.

The chain links TRBV7-2 to TRBJ2-7; D remains ambiguous. Trimming stripped 1 base from V and 5 bases from J, with 9 bases between. The CDR3 is 13 amino acids. CDR1 SGHTA and CDR2 FQGNSA come from the germline V gene. The DNA for the CDR3 is TGTGCCAGCAGCTTAGAGCGTACTCACGAGCAGTACTTC. This codes for CASSLERTHEQYF.

As DNA, the CDR3 is TGTGCCAGCAGCACCCCCCTTAGGAAGCAGTACTTC. Its translation: CASSTPLRKQYF. The chain combines TRBV21-1 with TRBJ2-7. TRBV21-1 is described as a pseudogene. The CDR3 covers 12 residues.

This rearrangement joins TRBV9 to TRBJ1-1; D unclear. The CDR3 consists of 14 residues. In germline, CDR1 is SGDLS, CDR2 YYNGEE. V lost 0 bases and J lost 5, with 11 bases in between. CDR3 DNA sequence: TGTGCCAGCAGCGTAGCTAGTCGGGGAACTGAAGCTTTCTTT. It encodes CASSVASRGTEAFF.

The rearrangement joins TRBV27 to TRBJ2-7; the D gene is possibly TRBD2 (5 bases). Germline V CDR1 and CDR2: MNHEY, SMNVEV (reference sequence). The CDR3 consists of 18 residues. Trimming stripped 3 bases from V and 3 bases from J, with 24 bases between. The CDR3 DNA reads as TGTGCCAGCAGTTTTTCGGCGAATAGCGTCCGAGAAATCTACGAGCAGTACTTC. Its translation: CASSFSANSVREIYEQYF.

V and J are TRBV7-3 and TRBJ1-1; D remains ambiguous. V lost 3 bases, J lost 2 bases, and 10 bases lay in between. This CDR3 comprises 14 residues. CDR1 SGHTA and CDR2 FQGTGA come from the germline V gene. CDR3 coding DNA: TGTGCCAGCAGCTTCGAGGGTGGAAACACTGAAGCTTTCTTT. Amino acid sequence: CASSFEGGNTEAFF.

The chain combines TRBV7-9 with TRBJ2-5, with 9 bases aligning to TRBD2. CDR3 length: 14 residues. The germline V gene has CDR1 SEHNR and CDR2 FQNEAQ (reference sequence). Germline trimming cut 3 bases from V and 4 bases from J; bases unmatched to any gene: 3. CDR3 sequence reads: CASSFAGGLETQYF. The CDR3 DNA reads TGTGCCAGCAGCTTCGCGGGAGGGCTAGAGACCCAGTACTTC.

The V call is TRBV14, the J call TRBJ1-6; no reliable D call. CDR1 and CDR2 (germline): SGHDN, FVKESK. The CDR3 totals 15 residues. Trimming removed 1 base at V and 5 bases at J, with 9 bases between. CDR3 in amino acids: CASSQGTVNNSPLHF. Here the CDR3 DNA reads TGTGCCAGCAGCCAAGGGACGGTTAATAATTCACCCCTCCACTTT.

This chain links TRBV19 with TRBJ1-1; 8 bases agree with TRBD1. CDR3 length: 14 residues. Per the germline V gene, CDR1 is LNHDA and CDR2 is SQIVND (reference sequence). J lost 1 base, V lost 7 bases, and 5 bases had no gene match. As DNA, the CDR3 is TGTGCCAGTACGGGACAGGTCCCGAACACTGAAGCTTTCTTT. Translated, it gives CASTGQVPNTEAFF.

V usage is TRBV27 and J usage is TRBJ2-3; D call uncertain. V lost 6 bases, J lost 2 bases, and 12 bases lay in between. This CDR3 has 14 amino acids. Germline lookup yields CDR1 MNHEY and CDR2 SMNVEV (reference sequence). The CDR3 nucleotides read TGTGCCAGCAGGACGAACGAGCTCACAGATACGCAGTATTTT. Protein sequence: CASRTNELTDTQYF.

The chain combines TRBV5-6 with TRBJ2-3; the match to TRBD1 covers 8 bases. Germline CDR1 reads SGHDT; CDR2 reads YYEEEE. This CDR3 contains 16 residues. The V gene end was trimmed by 3 bases and the J gene end by 0 bases; junction bases not matched to a gene: 6. DNA for the CDR3: TGTGCCAGCAGCTCGAGACAGGGGACTAGCACAGATACGCAGTATTTT. It yields the protein CASSSRQGTSTDTQYF.

The chain recombines TRBV4-2 with TRBJ2-2, with D unresolved. V was shortened by 2 bases and J by 4 bases, with 5 bases between the two germline ends. The CDR3 has 13 amino acids. The V gene's germline CDR1 is LGHNA and CDR2 YNFKEQ. The CDR3 here is CASSQSITGELFF. CDR3 sequence (DNA): TGTGCCAGCAGCCAATCAATCACCGGGGAGCTGTTTTTT.

This sequence joins TRBV11-3 and TRBJ2-1; the match to TRBD2 covers 11 bases. This CDR3 is built from 14 residues. The germline V gene encodes CDR1 SGHNT and CDR2 YENEEA. Unmatched junction bases numbered 2, after V lost 4 bases and J lost 6 bases. This CDR3 reads CASSSGTSGNEQFF. CDR3 DNA sequence: TGTGCCAGCAGCTCCGGGACTAGCGGCAATGAGCAGTTCTTC.

The table lists this clone with a count of one. The genes are TRBV15 and TRBJ2-7; D possibly corresponds to TRBD2 (5 bases). This CDR3 region has 14 residues. V lost 1 base and J 3 bases, leaving 10 bases between the germline ends. The germline CDR1 and CDR2 sequences are LNHNV and YYDKDF (reference sequence). The CDR3 DNA is TGTGCCACCAGCAGAGCAAGCGGAGACTACGAGCAGTACTTC. This translates into CATSRASGDYEQYF.

The CDR3 DNA reads TGTGCCAGTAGTATAGGGCTAGTACGTCCCCGTCGGGAGCTGTTTTTT. Its protein is CASSIGLVRPRRELFF. The V and J genes are TRBV19 and TRBJ2-2; no clear D. Germline CDR1 is LNHDA and CDR2 is SQIVND (reference sequence). The CDR3 consists of 16 residues. V lost 1 base and J lost 9, with 18 bases in between.